The following is a TCR beta chain sequence with its context. A read error may account for a junction end that differs from germline. Authors' methods: Nucleated cell number was recorded as an estimate derived from reference gene primer amplification. Clones were sequenced by immunoSEQ multiplex PCR, and TCRdb holds only the in-frame ones, with some missing. The D gene and trimming were derived from the DNA, and the V and J assignments and clone size from that table. The data show under 60,000 clones, approximately 90% seen once. These data come from a study of blood T cell repertoires in COVID-19. Looking at the study overall: Sites in the United States, Italy and Spain provided acute and convalescent COVID-19 samples. Sample material is recorded as cDNA or gDNA derived from T cells, B-cell-depleted T cells, or PBMCs.

Germline V gene sequence: CDR1 SSHAT, CDR2 FNYEAQ (reference sequence). This CDR3 contains 15 residues. Specimen: peripheral blood. The rearrangement joins TRBV7-7 to TRBJ2-3; 8 nucleotides match TRBD1. The TCR sequence derives from an elderly woman with acute or convalescent COVID-19. DNA of the CDR3: TGTGCTAGCAGCTTATCCCAGGGGGCTACAGATACGCAGTATTTT. Its translation is CASSLSQGATDTQYF.